The 16 T cell receptor beta chains below come from one sample, sequenced in a study of cytomegalovirus exposure and HLA in healthy donors. PCR involved 60 Vbeta and 13 Jbeta primers. TCRdb keeps only in-frame clones here, not all; method: immunoSEQ multiplex PCR. The sample records roughly 160,000 clones, approximately 72% being singletons. Sequencing was carried out using PBMCs. All receptors derive from a female donor in good health and CMV-seronegative.

CDR3 bases: TGTGCCAGCAGCATAAGCGGGAGGAGGGGAGATACGCAGTATTTT. This gives the protein CASSISGRRGDTQYF. The chain links TRBV7-2 to TRBJ2-3, with 9 bases that match TRBD2. This CDR3 has 15 amino acids. V shed 5 bases and J 5 bases; nucleotides not matched to a gene: 8. Germline V lookup: CDR1 SGHTA, CDR2 FQGNSA.

This clone was seen once. The chain carries TRBV4-1 and TRBJ1-2; TRBD1 might be the D (5 bases). CDR3 length: 16 residues. V lost 0 bases to trimming and J lost 0 bases, with 11 bases between them. CDR1 and CDR2 (germline): MGHRA, YSYEKL. The CDR3 nucleotides read TGCGCCAGCAGCCAAGATAGTGGGGGGACTAACTATGGCTACACCTTC. Amino acid sequence: CASSQDSGGTNYGYTF.

This clone was detected only a few times. This chain joins TRBV9 and TRBJ2-2; TRBD2 agrees at 10 bases. Germline V gene lookup returns CDR1 SGDLS and CDR2 YYNGEE. With 1 base clipped from V and 4 bases from J, the junction kept 7 bases outside the gene matches. The CDR3 totals 17 residues. The CDR3 region has the DNA TGTGCCAGCAGCGTATCAAGCGGGGGGGCTTCCACCGGGGAGCTGTTTTTT. Residues: CASSVSSGGASTGELFF. The whole variable domain, remainder taken from reference TRBV9 and TRBJ2-2, is DSGVTQTPKHLITATGQRVTLRCSPRSGDLSVYWYQQSLDQGLQFLIQYYNGEERAKGNILERFSAQQFPDLHSELNLSSLELGDSALYFCASSVSSGGASTGELFFGEGSRLTVL.

The V gene is TRBV11-3, the J gene TRBJ2-2; TRBD2 matches at 8 bases. Per germline, CDR1 SGHNT and CDR2 YENEEA. J lost 2 bases, V lost 1 base, and 9 bases had no gene match. The CDR3 has 18 residues. The CDR3 sequence: CASSLGYGSGRNTGELFF. DNA for the CDR3: TGTGCCAGCAGCTTAGGGTATGGCAGCGGGAGAAACACCGGGGAGCTGTTTTTT. The variable domain in full, completed from reference TRBV11-3 and TRBJ2-2, reads EAGVVQSPRYKIIEKKQPVAFWCNPISGHNTLYWYLQNLGQGPELLIRYENEEAVDDSQLPKDRFSAERLKGVDSTLKIQPAELGDSAVYLCASSLGYGSGRNTGELFFGEGSRLTVL.

As for this clone: One end of the junction fails to match germline, which may point to a read error. This sequence joins TRBV7-9 and TRBJ1-2; 8 bases map to TRBD1. Per germline, CDR1 SEHNR and CDR2 FQNEAQ (reference sequence). The CDR3 consists of 11 residues. This CDR3 is CASSLEGGQDF. CDR3 in DNA: TGTGCCAGCAGCTTAGAAGGGGGACAGGACTTC.

The J gene is TRBJ1-4, the V gene TRBV7-2; the D is unclear. This CDR3 contains 14 residues. Germline CDR1 SGHTA, CDR2 FQGNSA. The germline V and J ends were trimmed by 2 bases and 0 bases, with 4 bases remaining between them. The CDR3 DNA is TGTGCCAGCAGCTTACAAACAACTAATGAAAAACTGTTTTTT. This translates into CASSLQTTNEKLFF.

The chain carries TRBV7-9 and TRBJ1-1, with TRBD1 as a possible D gene (6 bases). V lost 5 bases, J lost 3 bases, and 16 bases lay in between. Per germline, CDR1 SEHNR and CDR2 FQNEAQ (reference sequence). The CDR3 is 15 amino acids. The CDR3 protein is CASSPEPTGYTEAFF. Written as DNA, the CDR3 is TGTGCCAGCAGCCCCGAGCCTACAGGGTACACTGAAGCTTTCTTT. Looking up the rest from reference TRBV7-9 and TRBJ1-1 gives the full variable domain: DTGVSQNPRHKITKRGQNVTFRCDPISEHNRLYWYRQTLGQGPEFLTYFQNEAQLEKSRLLSDRFSAERPKGSFSTLEIQRTEQGDSAMYLCASSPEPTGYTEAFFGQGTRLTVV.

This clone was seen once. The rearrangement uses TRBV7-9 and TRBJ1-1; D might be TRBD1 (5 bases). CDR1 and CDR2 from the germline V gene are SEHNR and FQNEAQ (reference sequence). Trimming took 3 bases from V and 7 from J, leaving 12 bases between them. The CDR3 contains 13 residues. The CDR3, as DNA: TGTGCCAGCAGCTTGACAGATCACGTTGAAGCTTTCTTT. This translates into CASSLTDHVEAFF.

This clone was seen more than once but under ten times. The J gene is TRBJ2-5, the V gene TRBV7-2, with TRBD2 matching 10 bases. CDR1 SGHTA and CDR2 FQGNSA come from the germline V gene. The CDR3 runs to 16 residues. The V segment lost 2 bases and the J segment 5 bases; nucleotides outside the gene matches: 8. CDR3 DNA: TGTGCCAGCAGCTTAAATGGTCTAGCGGGGGTGGAGACCCAGTACTTC. Amino acid sequence: CASSLNGLAGVETQYF.

This clone came up a few times. The chain links TRBV28 to TRBJ2-7; D may be TRBD1 (5 bases). This CDR3 has 15 amino acids. In germline, CDR1 is MDHEN, CDR2 SYDVKM. Trimming pared 3 bases from V and 1 base from J, leaving 13 bases between. In DNA, the CDR3 is TGTGCCAGCAGTTTGGTAGGGGCGAGGTCCTACGAGCAGTACTTC. This codes for CASSLVGARSYEQYF.

The V gene is TRBV12-5, the J gene TRBJ2-7, with 8 bases matching TRBD2. CDR1 LGHNT and CDR2 FRNRAP come from the germline V gene. V dropped 2 bases and J dropped 7; count of bases not matched to a gene: 7. There are 14 residues in the CDR3. This CDR3 reads CASGLFGRAREQYF. CDR3 bases: TGTGCTAGTGGTTTGTTCGGGAGGGCGAGGGAGCAGTACTTC.

This rearrangement joins TRBV4-1 to TRBJ1-1, with D possibly being TRBD1 (5 bases). Germline CDR1 MGHRA, CDR2 YSYEKL. Trimming cost V 1 base and J 5 bases, with 11 bases left between them. CDR3 length equals 14 residues. CDR3 coding DNA: TGCGCCAGCAGCCAAGTTTGGTCAGGGACTGAAGCTTTCTTT. It translates to CASSQVWSGTEAFF.

The chain couples TRBV7-8 to TRBJ2-7; 8 nucleotides line up with TRBD1. With 5 bases clipped from V and 0 bases from J, the junction kept 15 bases outside the gene matches. CDR1 SGHVS and CDR2 FQNEAQ come from the germline V gene. This CDR3 comprises 18 residues. CDR3 loop: CASSARGDRTSSSYEQYF. In DNA, the CDR3 is TGTGCCAGCAGCGCGCGCGGGGACAGGACTTCCAGCTCCTACGAGCAGTACTTC.

The CDR3 region is CASRSGFATNEKLFF. CDR3 DNA sequence: TGTGCCAGCAGATCGGGGTTCGCAACTAATGAAAAACTGTTTTTT. The rearrangement links TRBV27 to TRBJ1-4, with unresolved D. Trimming left V 6 bases short and J 0 bases short, with 11 bases between. The CDR3 extends over 15 amino acids. CDR1 is MNHEY, CDR2 SMNVEV, per germline (reference sequence).

The CDR3 sequence: CASSFQGGETQYF. CDR3 nucleotide sequence: TGTGCCAGCAGTTTTCAAGGGGGAGAGACCCAGTACTTC. The V call is TRBV6-6, the J call TRBJ2-5; TRBD1 might be the D (6 bases). The CDR3 loop spans 13 amino acids. Germline V gives CDR1 MNHNY, CDR2 SVGAGI (reference sequence). V gave up 4 bases and J gave up 4 bases, with 10 bases separating them.

The chain links TRBV29-1 to TRBJ2-2, with 9 bases identical to TRBD2. Per the germline V gene, CDR1 is SQVTM and CDR2 is ANQGSEA. The CDR3 spans 16 residues. V lost 6 bases to trimming and J lost 5 bases; unmatched junction nucleotides: 13. In nucleotides, the CDR3 is TGCAGCGTCTACACACCCGGGACTAGCAGGACCGGGGAGCTGTTTTTT. Encoded protein: CSVYTPGTSRTGELFF.